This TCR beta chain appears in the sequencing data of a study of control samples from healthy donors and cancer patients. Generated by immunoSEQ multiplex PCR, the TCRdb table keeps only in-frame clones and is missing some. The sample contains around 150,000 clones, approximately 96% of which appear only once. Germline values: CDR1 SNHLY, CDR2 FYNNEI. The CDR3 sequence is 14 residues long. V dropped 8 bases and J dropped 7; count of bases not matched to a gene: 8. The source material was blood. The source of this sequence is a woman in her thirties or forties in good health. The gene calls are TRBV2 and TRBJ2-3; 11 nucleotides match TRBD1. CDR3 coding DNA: TGTGCCAGCCGGACAGGGGGCTTTCGGTATACGCAGTATTTT. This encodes CASRTGGFRYTQYF.